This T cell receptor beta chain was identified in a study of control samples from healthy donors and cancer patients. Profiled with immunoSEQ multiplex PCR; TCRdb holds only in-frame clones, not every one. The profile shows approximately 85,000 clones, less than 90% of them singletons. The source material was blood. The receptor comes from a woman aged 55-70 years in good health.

The CDR3 sequence: CASRDPSGQPQHF. The DNA for the CDR3 is TGTGCCAGCAGAGACCCATCGGGACAGCCCCAGCATTTT. V is TRBV6-5 and J is TRBJ1-5; D not certain. Trimming removed 6 bases from V and 7 bases from J, with 13 bases in between. The CDR3 is 13 residues long. CDR1 is MNHEY, CDR2 SVGAGI, per germline.